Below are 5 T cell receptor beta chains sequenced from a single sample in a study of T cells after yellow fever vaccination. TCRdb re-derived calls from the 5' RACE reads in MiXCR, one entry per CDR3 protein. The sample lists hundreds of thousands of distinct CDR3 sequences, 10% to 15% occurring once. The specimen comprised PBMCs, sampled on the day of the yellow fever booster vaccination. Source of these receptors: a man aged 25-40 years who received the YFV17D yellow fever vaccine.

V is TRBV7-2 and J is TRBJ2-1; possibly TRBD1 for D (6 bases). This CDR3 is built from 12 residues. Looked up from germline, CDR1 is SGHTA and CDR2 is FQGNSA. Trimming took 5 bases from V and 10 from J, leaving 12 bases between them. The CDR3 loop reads CASSIQDSEQFF. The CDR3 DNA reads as TGTGCCAGCAGCATCCAGGACAGCGAGCAGTTCTTC. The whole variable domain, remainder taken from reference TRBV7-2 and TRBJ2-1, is GAGVSQSPSNKVTEKGKDVELRCDPISGHTALYWYRQSLGQGLEFLIYFQGNSAPDKSGLPSDRFSAERTGGSVSTLTIQRTQQEDSAVYLCASSIQDSEQFFGPGTRLTVL.

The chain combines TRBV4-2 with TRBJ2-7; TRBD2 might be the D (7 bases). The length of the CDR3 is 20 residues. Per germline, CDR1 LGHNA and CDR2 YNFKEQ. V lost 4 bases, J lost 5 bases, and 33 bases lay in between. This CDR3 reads CASSREYRGGPAGSLDEQYF. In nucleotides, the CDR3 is TGTGCCAGCAGCCGAGAGTATAGGGGGGGACCCGCCGGTTCTCTTGACGAGCAGTACTTC.

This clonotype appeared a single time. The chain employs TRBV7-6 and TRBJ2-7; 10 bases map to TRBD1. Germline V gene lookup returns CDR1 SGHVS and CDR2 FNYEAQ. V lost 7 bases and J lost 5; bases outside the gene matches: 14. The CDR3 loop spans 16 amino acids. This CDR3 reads CASNLAGGQGNHEQYF. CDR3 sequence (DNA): TGTGCCAGCAACTTGGCCGGGGGACAGGGGAACCACGAGCAGTACTTC.

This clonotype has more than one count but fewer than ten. As DNA, the CDR3 is TGTGCCAGCAGCTGGACAGGGCTCAACACCGGGGAGCTGTTTTTT. It specifies CASSWTGLNTGELFF. The chain uses TRBV5-8 and TRBJ2-2; 8 positions agree with TRBD1. Trimming cost V 3 bases and J 2 bases; bases outside gene matches: 3. CDR1 and CDR2 (germline): SGHTS, YDEGEE. The CDR3 runs 15 residues.

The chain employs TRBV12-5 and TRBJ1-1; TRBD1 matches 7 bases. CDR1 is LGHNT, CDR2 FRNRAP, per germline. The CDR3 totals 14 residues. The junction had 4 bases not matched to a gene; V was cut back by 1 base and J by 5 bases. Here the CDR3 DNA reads TGTGCTAGTGGTTTGGGGGGCAGGGGGACTGAAGCTTTCTTT. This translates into CASGLGGRGTEAFF.